This TCR beta chain was profiled in a study of CD8+CD57+ T cells in acquired aplastic anemia. As for the study in general: Roughly 3.2 ug was the average amount of DNA from sorted CD4+ and CD8+ cells. Study-wide findings and caveats: Patients shared approximately 30 CD8+ CDR3 sequences with controls.

Previously, flow cytometry had revealed CD8+CD57+ cell expansion in the patients chosen for sequencing. The template for TCR beta VDJ and CDR3 sequence profiling was genomic DNA. One entry per CDR3 protein results from TCRdb running MiXCR on the reads. The table lists around 190,000 distinct CDR3 sequences, nearly 50% of them singletons. Of note for this clonotype: The antigen is unknown.

The CDR3 is 16 amino acids. The V and J ends lost 7 bases and 10 bases, in that order; junction bases with no gene match: 14. Germline V gene sequence: CDR1 MNHNS, CDR2 SASEGT. The receptor was isolated from a human donor with aplastic anemia. The material sequenced was sorted CD4+, CD8+, or CD8+CD57+ T cells (not recorded which) from PBMCs. The chain uses TRBV6-1 and TRBJ1-6; 9 positions agree with TRBD1. The CDR3 sequence: CASIRSSGQGSSPLHF. For the CDR3, the DNA is TGTGCCAGCATCCGAAGCTCGGGACAGGGTAGCTCACCCCTCCACTTT.